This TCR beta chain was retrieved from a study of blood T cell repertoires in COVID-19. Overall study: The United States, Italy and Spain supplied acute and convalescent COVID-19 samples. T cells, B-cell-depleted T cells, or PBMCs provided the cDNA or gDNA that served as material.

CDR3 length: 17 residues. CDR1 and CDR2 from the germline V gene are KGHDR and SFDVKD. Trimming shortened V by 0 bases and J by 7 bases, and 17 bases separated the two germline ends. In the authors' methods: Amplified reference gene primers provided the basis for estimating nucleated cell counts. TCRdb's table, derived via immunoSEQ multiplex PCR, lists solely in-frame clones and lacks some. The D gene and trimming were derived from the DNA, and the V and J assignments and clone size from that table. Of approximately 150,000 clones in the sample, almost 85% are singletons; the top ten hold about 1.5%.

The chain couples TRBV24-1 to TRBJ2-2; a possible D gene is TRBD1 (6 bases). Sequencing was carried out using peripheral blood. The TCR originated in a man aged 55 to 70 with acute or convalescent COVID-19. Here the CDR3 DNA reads TGTGCCACCAGTGATTTGCGAGGCCCAGAGGGGGTCGGGGAGCTGTTTTTT. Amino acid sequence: CATSDLRGPEGVGELFF.